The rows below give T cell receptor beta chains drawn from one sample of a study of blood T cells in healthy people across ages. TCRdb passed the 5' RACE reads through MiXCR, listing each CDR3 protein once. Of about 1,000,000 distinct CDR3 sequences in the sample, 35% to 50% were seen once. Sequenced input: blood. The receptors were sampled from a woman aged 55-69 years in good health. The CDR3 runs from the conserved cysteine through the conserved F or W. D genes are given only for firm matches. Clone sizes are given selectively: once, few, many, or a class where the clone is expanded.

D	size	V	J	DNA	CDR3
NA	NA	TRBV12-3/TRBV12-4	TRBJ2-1	TGTGCCAGCAGCCCTGGCGTGCAGTTCTTC	CASSPGVQFF
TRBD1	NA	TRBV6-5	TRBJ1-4	TGTGCCAGCAGTTACTCTGGACAGGTTCTAATTAATGAAAAACTGTTTTTT	CASSYSGQVLINEKLFF
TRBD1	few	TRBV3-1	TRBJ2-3	TGTGCCAGCAGCCAAATGGGGACAGGGGCAGATACGCAGTATTTT	CASSQMGTGADTQYF
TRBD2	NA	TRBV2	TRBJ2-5	TGTGCCAGCAGGACGGTCCCCCTAACTAGCGGGAGTGAGGAGACCCAGTACTTC	CASRTVPLTSGSEETQYF
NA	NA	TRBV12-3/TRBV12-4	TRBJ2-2	TGTGCCAGCCCCCAGGGCGTGAACACCGGGGAGCTGTTTTTT	CASPQGVNTGELFF
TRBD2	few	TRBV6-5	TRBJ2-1	TGTGCCAGCAGGAGACCGGGACTATACTCAACTGAGCAGTTCTTC	CASRRPGLYSTEQFF
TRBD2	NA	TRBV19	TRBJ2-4	TGTGCCAGTAGTATACTAGCGGGTCTAGCCAAAAACATTCAGTACTTC	CASSILAGLAKNIQYF
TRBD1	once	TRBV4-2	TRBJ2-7	TGTGCCAGCAGCCAACCGCCGGGACAGGGCTCCTACGAGCAGTACTTC	CASSQPPGQGSYEQYF
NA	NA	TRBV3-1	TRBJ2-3	TGTGCCAGCAGCCAAGATTTTGTGGGAGCGAGCACAGATACGCAGTATTTT	CASSQDFVGASTDTQYF
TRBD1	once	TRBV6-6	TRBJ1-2	TGTGCCAGCAGGGAACCCCGGGACAGCCTTAACTATGGCTACACCTTC	CASREPRDSLNYGYTF
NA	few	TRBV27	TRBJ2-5	TGTGCCAGCAGTTCGAGGGGCGGGGAAGAGACCCAGTACTTC	CASSSRGGEETQYF
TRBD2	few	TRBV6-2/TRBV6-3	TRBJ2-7	TGTGCCAGCAGTTTCCGGGCGGGAGGCGAGCAGTACTTC	CASSFRAGGEQYF
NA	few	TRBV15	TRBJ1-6	TGTGCCACCAGCCAGTCGGGGGACGGTAGTTCACCCCTCCACTTT	CATSQSGDGSSPLHF
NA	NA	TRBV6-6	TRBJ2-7	TGTGCCAGCAGTGGAGGGACAGAGTTCTACGAGCAGTACTTC	CASSGGTEFYEQYF
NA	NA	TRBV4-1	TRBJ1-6	TGCGCCAGCAGCCAAGATCATCTTAGGCTTTTACCCCTCCACTTT	CASSQDHLRLLPLHF
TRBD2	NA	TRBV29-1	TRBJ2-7	TGCAGCGTTCTAGCGGGAGCTACCCATGAGCAGTACTTC	CSVLAGATHEQYF
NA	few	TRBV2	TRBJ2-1	TGTGCCAGCAAAAGCCCCGACTACAATGAGCAGTTCTTC	CASKSPDYNEQFF
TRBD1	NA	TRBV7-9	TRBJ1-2	TGTGCCAGCAGCTTGCCGACAGGGGGTTCTAATGGCTACACCTTC	CASSLPTGGSNGYTF
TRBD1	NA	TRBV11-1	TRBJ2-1	TGTGCCAGCAGCTTAGACGTTGACAGGGGGCCGGCCAATGAGCAGTTCTTC	CASSLDVDRGPANEQFF
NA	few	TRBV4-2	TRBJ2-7	TGTGCCAGCAGCCAAGACCCCCGGACCTACAATGAGCAGTACTTC	CASSQDPRTYNEQYF
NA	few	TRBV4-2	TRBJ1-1	TGTGCCAGCAGCCAAGGTAGGGGTACTGAAGCTTTCTTT	CASSQGRGTEAFF
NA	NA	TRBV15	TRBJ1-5	TGTGCCACCAGCAGAGATCGGGCCGTAGCTCGGCCCCAGCATTTT	CATSRDRAVARPQHF
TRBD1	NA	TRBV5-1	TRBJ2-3	TGCGCCAGCAAAGGGGGGGACAGGGGCACAGATACGCAGTATTTT	CASKGGDRGTDTQYF
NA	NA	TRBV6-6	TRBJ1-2	TGTGCCAGCAGCCCCGGTGGGGGGGCGCCTGGCTACACCTTC	CASSPGGGAPGYTF
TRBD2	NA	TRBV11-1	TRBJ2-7	TGTGCCAGCAGCTCCCCGACTAGCGGGATGTACGAGCAGTACTTC	CASSSPTSGMYEQYF
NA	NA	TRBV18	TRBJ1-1	TGTGCCAGCTCACCGCGGACAGACAACACTGAAGCTTTCTTT	CASSPRTDNTEAFF
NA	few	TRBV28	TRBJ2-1	TGTGCCAGCAGTTCACTAGGGGCAGGAGATAATGAAGGGGTCGCGTACAATGAGCAGTTCTTC	CASSSLGAGDNEGVAYNEQFF
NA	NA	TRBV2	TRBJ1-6	TGTGCCAGCAGTGAAGGCAGTCGTAATTCACCCCTCCACTTT	CASSEGSRNSPLHF
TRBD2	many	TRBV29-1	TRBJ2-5	TGCAGCGCTATTACTAGCGGGGGGCGGAAGACCCAGTACTTC	CSAITSGGRKTQYF
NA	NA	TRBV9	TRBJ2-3	TGTGCCAGCAGCGATGATCGGGGACTGAGCACAGATACGCAGTATTTT	CASSDDRGLSTDTQYF
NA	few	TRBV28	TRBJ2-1	TGTGCCAGCAGTTTTGGGGGTTTTTATGAGCAGTTCTTC	CASSFGGFYEQFF
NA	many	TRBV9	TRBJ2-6	TGTGCCAGCAGCGACCCTTTAGGGGAGTCCGGGGCCAACGTCCTGACTTTC	CASSDPLGESGANVLTF
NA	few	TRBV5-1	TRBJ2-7	TGCGCCAGCAGCTTACAACACGGCGAGCAGTACTTC	CASSLQHGEQYF
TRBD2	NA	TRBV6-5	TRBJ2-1	TGTGCCAGCAGTTACGGGGGGGAGGAGCAGTTCTTC	CASSYGGEEQFF
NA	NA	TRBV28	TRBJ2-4	TGTGCCAGCAGTTTACCCGGTCTCCAGGAAAACATTCAGTACTTC	CASSLPGLQENIQYF
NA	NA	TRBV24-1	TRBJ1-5	TGTGCCACCTCAGGTCACGGGGGGCCCCAGCATTTT	CATSGHGGPQHF
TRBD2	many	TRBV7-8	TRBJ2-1	TGTGCCAGCAGCTTAGGACTAGCGGGAGCCGAGCAGTTCTTC	CASSLGLAGAEQFF
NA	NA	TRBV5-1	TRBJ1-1	TGCGCCAGCAGCTTCAGGGGACCCACTGAAGCTTTCTTT	CASSFRGPTEAFF
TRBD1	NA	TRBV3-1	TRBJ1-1	TGTGCCAGCCAGGGGGAGGTGGACACTGAAGCTTTCTTT	CASQGEVDTEAFF
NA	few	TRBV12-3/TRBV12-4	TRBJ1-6	TGTGCCAGCAGTTTCGGTCATCCCGCGGGGTTTAATTCACCCCTCCACTTT	CASSFGHPAGFNSPLHF
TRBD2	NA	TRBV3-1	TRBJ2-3	TGTGCCAGCAAACAAGACGGGCGACGGGAGGGAGGGACAGATACGCAGTATTTT	CASKQDGRREGGTDTQYF
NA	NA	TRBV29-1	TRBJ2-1	TGCAGCGTTCGAGCGGAAAGCTCCTACAATGAGCAGTTCTTC	CSVRAESSYNEQFF
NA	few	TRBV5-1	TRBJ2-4	TGCGCCAGCAGCTTGGCCTGGGGGCGCGGGACCAAAAACATTCAGTACTTC	CASSLAWGRGTKNIQYF
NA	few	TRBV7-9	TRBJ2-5	TGTGCCAGCAGCTTACAGCCCCAAGAGACCCAGTACTTC	CASSLQPQETQYF
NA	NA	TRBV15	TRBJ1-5	TGTGCCACCAGCAGATCCCCGATTAGCAATCAGCCCCAGCATTTT	CATSRSPISNQPQHF